A selection of T cell receptor beta chains follows, all from one sample in a study of blood T cells in healthy people across ages. TCRdb fed the 5' RACE reads into MiXCR, producing one record per CDR3 protein. The table records fewer than 1,000,000 distinct CDR3 sequences, roughly 46% of them present only once. Sequencing was done on a sample of blood. The origin of the receptors is a man of 80 years or more in good health. Both conserved end residues are part of each CDR3. The D gene is left open where the match is weak. Clone size is stated in some rows and not others, as once, few, many or a class when expanded.

v_gene: TRBV20-1; j_gene: TRBJ2-7; abundance: NA; d_gene: TRBD1; CDR3nt: TGCAGTGCTAGAGGTCTGACAGGGGCTCGGGAGCAGTACTTC; CDR3aa: CSARGLTGAREQYF
v_gene: TRBV7-2; j_gene: TRBJ2-1; abundance: NA; d_gene: TRBD1; CDR3nt: TGTGCCAGCAGCGCCACAGGGGGCTCGAATGAGCAGTTCTTC; CDR3aa: CASSATGGSNEQFF
v_gene: TRBV7-2; j_gene: TRBJ2-1; abundance: NA; d_gene: NA; CDR3nt: TGTGCCAGCAGCCAAGTCCCTCAAGAGACCCAGTTCTTC; CDR3aa: CASSQVPQETQFF
v_gene: TRBV7-3; j_gene: TRBJ2-1; abundance: NA; d_gene: NA; CDR3nt: TGTGCCAGCAGCCTAGGACAATCCTACAACGAGCAGTTCTTC; CDR3aa: CASSLGQSYNEQFF
v_gene: TRBV29-1; j_gene: TRBJ2-5; abundance: few; d_gene: NA; CDR3nt: TGCAGCGTTGGCCAGGGGGCGGGAGAGCAGTACTTC; CDR3aa: CSVGQGAGEQYF
v_gene: TRBV20-1; j_gene: TRBJ2-6; abundance: few; d_gene: NA; CDR3nt: TGCAGTGCTAGAGAAGAGATGATTGGGGCCAACGTCCTGACTTTC; CDR3aa: CSAREEMIGANVLTF
v_gene: TRBV20-1; j_gene: TRBJ2-3; abundance: NA; d_gene: TRBD2; CDR3nt: TGCAGTCCCGGGACTAGCGGGGGTTCCTACACAGATACGCAGTATTTT; CDR3aa: CSPGTSGGSYTDTQYF
v_gene: TRBV12-5; j_gene: TRBJ1-1; abundance: NA; d_gene: NA; CDR3nt: TGTGCTAGTGGTGACGGTAGGGCAGGGAGGAACACTGAAGCTTTCTTT; CDR3aa: CASGDGRAGRNTEAFF
v_gene: TRBV28; j_gene: TRBJ2-2; abundance: few; d_gene: NA; CDR3nt: TGTGCCACCGGGACCCTGAACACCGGGGAGCTGTTTTTT; CDR3aa: CATGTLNTGELFF
v_gene: TRBV12-3/TRBV12-4; j_gene: TRBJ1-1; abundance: NA; d_gene: NA; CDR3nt: TGTGCCAGCAGTGCATCCTTTATGCGGGACACTGAAGCTTTCTTT; CDR3aa: CASSASFMRDTEAFF
v_gene: TRBV27; j_gene: TRBJ2-1; abundance: once; d_gene: TRBD2; CDR3nt: TGTGCCAGCAGGGGTAGCGGGAGAGGTGGGCAGTTCTTC; CDR3aa: CASRGSGRGGQFF
v_gene: TRBV11-1; j_gene: TRBJ1-6; abundance: once; d_gene: NA; CDR3nt: TGTGCCAGCAGCCCGTCCGCGGGACGGACGGATTCACCCCTCCACTTT; CDR3aa: CASSPSAGRTDSPLHF
v_gene: TRBV29-1; j_gene: TRBJ2-1; abundance: few; d_gene: TRBD2; CDR3nt: TGCAGCGTTGCCCTAGCGGGAGGAAGTGAGCAGTTCTTC; CDR3aa: CSVALAGGSEQFF
v_gene: TRBV29-1; j_gene: TRBJ1-4; abundance: NA; d_gene: NA; CDR3nt: TGCAGCGTCAGAGAACAGGGATTCGGCGAAAAACTGTTTTTT; CDR3aa: CSVREQGFGEKLFF
v_gene: TRBV29-1; j_gene: TRBJ2-7; abundance: NA; d_gene: TRBD2; CDR3nt: TGCAGCGTTGAGGGCGGGAGCCGCGACGAGCAGTACTTC; CDR3aa: CSVEGGSRDEQYF
v_gene: TRBV4-2; j_gene: TRBJ2-1; abundance: NA; d_gene: NA; CDR3nt: TGTGCCAGCAGCCAAGATGCTCGGGAGTACGAGCAGTTCTTC; CDR3aa: CASSQDAREYEQFF
v_gene: TRBV7-8; j_gene: TRBJ1-2; abundance: few; d_gene: NA; CDR3nt: TGTGCCAGCAGCTTGGGGGGACGGACAAATGGCTACACCTTC; CDR3aa: CASSLGGRTNGYTF
v_gene: TRBV7-9; j_gene: TRBJ2-3; abundance: few; d_gene: TRBD1; CDR3nt: TGTGCCAGCATGGACAGGGTGGGCACAGATACGCAGTATTTT; CDR3aa: CASMDRVGTDTQYF
v_gene: TRBV12-3/TRBV12-4; j_gene: TRBJ2-5; abundance: NA; d_gene: NA; CDR3nt: TGTGCCAGCAGGTTTCTGGGTACGGAGACCCAGTACTTC; CDR3aa: CASRFLGTETQYF
v_gene: TRBV4-3; j_gene: TRBJ2-5; abundance: NA; d_gene: NA; CDR3nt: TGCGCCAGCAGCCAAAGAACGGGGGAGACCCAGTACTTC; CDR3aa: CASSQRTGETQYF
v_gene: TRBV12-3/TRBV12-4; j_gene: TRBJ1-4; abundance: NA; d_gene: NA; CDR3nt: TGTGCCAGCAGTGGGGCGCGAACTAATGAAAAACTGTTTTTT; CDR3aa: CASSGARTNEKLFF
v_gene: TRBV28; j_gene: TRBJ2-2; abundance: NA; d_gene: NA; CDR3nt: TGTGCCAGCAGTGTCGAGGGCACCGGGGAGCTGTTTTTT; CDR3aa: CASSVEGTGELFF
v_gene: TRBV7-2; j_gene: TRBJ2-7; abundance: NA; d_gene: TRBD2; CDR3nt: TGTGCCAGCAACTCATATCTAGCGGGAGTTTCCTACGAGCAGTACTTC; CDR3aa: CASNSYLAGVSYEQYF
v_gene: TRBV13; j_gene: TRBJ2-7; abundance: NA; d_gene: NA; CDR3nt: TGTGCCAGCAGCTTAGCACCAGGGAATAGTGAGCAGTACTTC; CDR3aa: CASSLAPGNSEQYF
v_gene: TRBV6-2/TRBV6-3; j_gene: TRBJ2-7; abundance: few; d_gene: NA; CDR3nt: TGTGCCAGCAGAACCGGGACCATAAACTACGAGCAGTACTTC; CDR3aa: CASRTGTINYEQYF
v_gene: TRBV10-3; j_gene: TRBJ2-1; abundance: NA; d_gene: NA; CDR3nt: TGTGCCACAGCCCCCCCCGGGGCCCTTCACAATGAGCAGTTCTTC; CDR3aa: CATAPPGALHNEQFF
v_gene: TRBV10-3; j_gene: TRBJ2-3; abundance: few; d_gene: TRBD2; CDR3nt: TGTGCCATCAGTGAAAGGACTAGCGGGAGCCGCACAGATACGCAGTATTTT; CDR3aa: CAISERTSGSRTDTQYF
v_gene: TRBV15; j_gene: TRBJ2-3; abundance: NA; d_gene: NA; CDR3nt: TGTGCCACCAGCAGCGGGGAGGTTGGCTTAAAGAGGCGGACGCAGTATTTT; CDR3aa: CATSSGEVGLKRRTQYF
v_gene: TRBV30; j_gene: TRBJ2-3; abundance: few; d_gene: TRBD2; CDR3nt: TGTGCCTGTAAGCGGGAGATGGGGCCAGATACGCAGTATTTT; CDR3aa: CACKREMGPDTQYF
v_gene: TRBV10-3; j_gene: TRBJ2-7; abundance: few; d_gene: NA; CDR3nt: TGTGCCATCAGTGCAACGGGAGTAGTAGACGAGCAGTACTTC; CDR3aa: CAISATGVVDEQYF
v_gene: TRBV15; j_gene: TRBJ1-2; abundance: many; d_gene: NA; CDR3nt: TGTGCCACACAGGGTCGGCAGGATGGCTACACCTTC; CDR3aa: CATQGRQDGYTF
v_gene: TRBV29-1; j_gene: TRBJ2-7; abundance: once; d_gene: NA; CDR3nt: TGCAGCGTACCACGGGCCTACGAGCAGTACTTC; CDR3aa: CSVPRAYEQYF
v_gene: TRBV5-1; j_gene: TRBJ2-5; abundance: NA; d_gene: NA; CDR3nt: TGCGCCAGCATTTTGACGGGGCAAGAGACCCAGTACTTC; CDR3aa: CASILTGQETQYF
v_gene: TRBV12-3/TRBV12-4; j_gene: TRBJ2-5; abundance: many; d_gene: NA; CDR3nt: TGTGCCAGCAGTTTATTCTCGGGAGCGGAGACCCAGTACTTC; CDR3aa: CASSLFSGAETQYF
v_gene: TRBV20-1; j_gene: TRBJ2-6; abundance: NA; d_gene: NA; CDR3nt: TGCGGTGTCCAAGGGCGGCCGTACTCTGGGGCCAACGTCCTGACTTTC; CDR3aa: CGVQGRPYSGANVLTF
v_gene: TRBV20-1; j_gene: TRBJ2-2; abundance: NA; d_gene: NA; CDR3nt: TGCAGTGCTAGCCAAGGAGGGGCGAACACCGGGGAGCTGTTTTTT; CDR3aa: CSASQGGANTGELFF
v_gene: TRBV4-3; j_gene: TRBJ2-3; abundance: NA; d_gene: NA; CDR3nt: TGCGCCAGCAGCCACGGGTCAGCGGTTCCCACAGATACGCAGTATTTT; CDR3aa: CASSHGSAVPTDTQYF
v_gene: TRBV2; j_gene: TRBJ2-3; abundance: many; d_gene: NA; CDR3nt: TGTGCCAGCAGCGAAGGTTATACGAATACGCAGTATTTT; CDR3aa: CASSEGYTNTQYF
v_gene: TRBV30; j_gene: TRBJ2-2; abundance: NA; d_gene: TRBD2; CDR3nt: TGTGCCTGGAGGGTAGCGGGAGGGCGCACCGGGGAGCTGTTTTTT; CDR3aa: CAWRVAGGRTGELFF
v_gene: TRBV10-3; j_gene: TRBJ2-7; abundance: NA; d_gene: NA; CDR3nt: TGTGCCATCAGAGAGGACAGAAAGAACTACGAGCAGTACTTC; CDR3aa: CAIREDRKNYEQYF
v_gene: TRBV7-3; j_gene: TRBJ2-3; abundance: NA; d_gene: NA; CDR3nt: TGTGCCAGCAGCCAATTAAGTTGGGCGGCGCCTAGCACAGATACGCAGTATTTT; CDR3aa: CASSQLSWAAPSTDTQYF
v_gene: TRBV4-3; j_gene: TRBJ2-1; abundance: NA; d_gene: TRBD1; CDR3nt: TGCGCCAGCAGCCAAGACCGGGACAGCGCTGTGAATGAGCAGTTCTTC; CDR3aa: CASSQDRDSAVNEQFF
v_gene: TRBV6-5; j_gene: TRBJ2-1; abundance: few; d_gene: TRBD2; CDR3nt: TGTGCCAGCAGTTACTCCACCCGATCAACTAGCGGGACGATCAATGAGCAGTTCTTC; CDR3aa: CASSYSTRSTSGTINEQFF
v_gene: TRBV20-1; j_gene: TRBJ2-4; abundance: NA; d_gene: NA; CDR3nt: TGCAGTGGGGCAGCCAAAAACATTCAGTACTTC; CDR3aa: CSGAAKNIQYF
v_gene: TRBV9; j_gene: TRBJ1-1; abundance: NA; d_gene: NA; CDR3nt: TGTGCCAGCAGCGTAGTGTCGGGGTCGGACACTGAAGCTTTCTTT; CDR3aa: CASSVVSGSDTEAFF
v_gene: TRBV5-4; j_gene: TRBJ2-5; abundance: NA; d_gene: TRBD1; CDR3nt: TGTGCCAGCAGCCCTGGGGACAGGGGGTCCCAAGAGACCCAGTACTTC; CDR3aa: CASSPGDRGSQETQYF
v_gene: TRBV7-3; j_gene: TRBJ2-6; abundance: few; d_gene: NA; CDR3nt: TGTGCCAGCAGCTCCCTGGGGGACCCCCGCTCTGGGGCCAACGTCCTGACTTTC; CDR3aa: CASSSLGDPRSGANVLTF
v_gene: TRBV5-6; j_gene: TRBJ2-3; abundance: few; d_gene: NA; CDR3nt: TGTGCCAGCAGCTCCCTTAAGGCATCTAGCACAGATACGCAGTATTTT; CDR3aa: CASSSLKASSTDTQYF
v_gene: TRBV9; j_gene: TRBJ2-5; abundance: NA; d_gene: TRBD2; CDR3nt: TGTGCCAGCAGCGTAGGCCCCGAGCTAGCGGGGGTTTACAATGAGCAGTACTTC; CDR3aa: CASSVGPELAGVYNEQYF
v_gene: TRBV12-3/TRBV12-4; j_gene: TRBJ2-7; abundance: once; d_gene: NA; CDR3nt: TGCGCCAGCAGTTCCAGGGGAATTACAAGTGAGCAGTACTTC; CDR3aa: CASSSRGITSEQYF
v_gene: TRBV7-2; j_gene: TRBJ2-1; abundance: many; d_gene: TRBD1; CDR3nt: TGTGCCAGCAGCCGAACCTGGACAGGGTCGAATGAGCAGTTCTTC; CDR3aa: CASSRTWTGSNEQFF
v_gene: TRBV9; j_gene: TRBJ1-1; abundance: NA; d_gene: NA; CDR3nt: TGTGCCAGCAGCGCCCGTACTGGGAACACTGAAGCTTTCTTT; CDR3aa: CASSARTGNTEAFF
v_gene: TRBV7-9; j_gene: TRBJ2-7; abundance: few; d_gene: TRBD1; CDR3nt: TGTGCCAGCAGCTTAGTTACCGGGACAGGGTTTAATCCCTACGAGCAGTACTTC; CDR3aa: CASSLVTGTGFNPYEQYF